The 21 T cell receptor beta chains presented below share a single source sample, sequenced in a study of T cell changes during pregnancy in multiple sclerosis. Profiled with immunoSEQ multiplex PCR; TCRdb holds only in-frame clones, not every one. The table lists about 64,000 clones, around 90% of them singletons, with roughly 1.5% in the top ten. The sequenced sample was peripheral blood, obtained in the second trimester of pregnancy. The receptor source for this set is a female donor with multiple sclerosis, enrolled in a pregnancy study.

This clone came up once. J is TRBJ1-6 and V is TRBV5-1; 7 nucleotides align to TRBD1. Losses at the gene ends were 0 bases for V and 6 bases for J; bases not matched to a gene: 12. CDR1 SGHRS and CDR2 YFSETQ come from the germline V gene. The CDR3 runs to 18 residues. This CDR3 reads CASSLGSWGQSVNSPLHF. Written as DNA, the CDR3 is TGCGCCAGCAGCTTGGGGTCTTGGGGACAGAGTGTTAATTCACCCCTCCACTTT.

V usage is TRBV28 and J usage is TRBJ2-2; 7 positions agree with TRBD1. The V and J ends lost 4 bases and 5 bases, in that order; junction bases with no gene match: 16. The CDR3 is 18 amino acids. Germline V CDR1 and CDR2: MDHEN, SYDVKM. The CDR3 nucleotides are TGTGCCAGCAGTTCTAGGATCCTCGGACAGGTCCTAACCGGGGAGCTGTTTTTT. Encoded protein: CASSSRILGQVLTGELFF.

The chain has TRBV19 and TRBJ2-6, with D possibly TRBD2 on 5 matching bases. The CDR3 is 15 residues long. Per germline, CDR1 LNHDA and CDR2 SQIVND (reference sequence). V shed 9 bases and J shed 0 bases, with 12 bases lying between them. Here the CDR3 reads CASEGLISGANVLTF. Written as DNA, the CDR3 is TGTGCCAGCGAAGGACTGATCTCTGGGGCCAACGTCCTGACTTTC.

This clone was counted a few times. V usage is TRBV5-6 and J usage is TRBJ1-5; D is perhaps TRBD1 (5 bases). V lost 6 bases and J lost 2, with 21 bases in between. CDR3 length: 17 residues. Germline values: CDR1 SGHDT, CDR2 YYEEEE. CDR3 amino acids: CASTRRAAGQGNQPQHF. The DNA for the CDR3 is TGTGCCAGCACCAGGCGGGCGGCGGGGCAGGGCAATCAGCCCCAGCATTTT.

This chain uses TRBV6-1 with TRBJ1-1; D may be TRBD1 (5 bases). V was shortened by 3 bases and J by 4 bases, with 9 bases between the two germline ends. CDR3 length equals 13 residues. From germline, CDR1 is MNHNS and CDR2 SASEGT. CDR3 amino acids: CASSDTGPTEAFF. CDR3 bases: TGTGCCAGCAGTGATACAGGCCCCACTGAAGCTTTCTTT.

The genes are TRBV10-2 and TRBJ1-2; D gene uncertain. CDR1 WSHSY and CDR2 SAAADI come from the germline V gene. Trimming pared 0 bases from V and 4 bases from J, leaving 12 bases between. This CDR3 spans 15 amino acids. The CDR3 region has the DNA TGCGCCAGCAGTGAGTCTCCGGACTCGGGCTATGGCTACACCTTC. This sequence encodes CASSESPDSGYGYTF.

This clone was counted a single time. The V and J genes are TRBV18 and TRBJ2-7; D uncertain. Trimming took 3 bases from V and 7 from J, leaving 13 bases between them. The CDR3 is made up of 13 amino acids. Germline lookup yields CDR1 KGHSH and CDR2 LQKENI. The CDR3: CASSPTDFWEQYF. The CDR3 DNA sequence: TGTGCCAGCTCACCGACTGACTTCTGGGAGCAGTACTTC.

This chain connects TRBV27 to TRBJ2-7; TRBD2 matches 8 bases. V lost 5 bases and J lost 4; bases outside the gene matches: 4. CDR1 is MNHEY and CDR2 is SMNVEV in the germline V gene (reference sequence). CDR3 length equals 13 residues. CDR3 loop: CASSSGSQYEQYF. The DNA for the CDR3 is TGTGCCAGCAGTAGCGGGAGTCAGTACGAGCAGTACTTC.

The gene calls are TRBV28 and TRBJ1-2; TRBD1 agrees at 10 bases. V lost 2 bases to trimming and J lost 7 bases; unmatched junction nucleotides: 7. CDR3 length: 15 residues. CDR1 MDHEN and CDR2 SYDVKM come from the germline V gene. CDR3 nucleotides: TGTGCCAGCAGTTTAGAGGACAGGGGGTTTATTGGCTACACCTTC. Protein product: CASSLEDRGFIGYTF.

The chain carries TRBV9 and TRBJ1-1, with TRBD1 as a possible D gene (5 bases). Germline V CDR1 and CDR2: SGDLS, YYNGEE. The germline V and J ends were trimmed by 4 bases and 2 bases, with 21 bases remaining between them. There are 17 residues in the CDR3. The CDR3 loop reads CASSMGGGLKGNTEAFF. The CDR3 DNA sequence: TGTGCCAGCAGCATGGGCGGGGGTCTTAAAGGAAACACTGAAGCTTTCTTT.

The chain combines TRBV4-2 with TRBJ2-1, with D possibly matching TRBD2 (6 bases). The V gene's germline CDR1 is LGHNA and CDR2 YNFKEQ. The V gene lost 3 bases and the J gene lost 0 bases, with 12 bases spanning the gap. The CDR3 is 16 residues long. CDR3: CASSHHSGSSYNEQFF. CDR3 nucleotide sequence: TGTGCCAGCAGCCATCACTCCGGGAGCTCCTACAATGAGCAGTTCTTC.

This chain uses TRBV7-9 with TRBJ2-5; D is perhaps TRBD1 (7 bases). The germline gives CDR1 SEHNR, CDR2 FQNEAQ (reference sequence). The CDR3 contains 14 residues. Between the trimmed V and J ends, which lost 5 bases and 5 bases, there was a span of 15 bases. In DNA, the CDR3 is TGTGCCAGCAGCAGGAGGGGGCCGGGGGAGACCCAGTACTTC. The encoded protein is CASSRRGPGETQYF.

This chain joins TRBV7-2 and TRBJ2-3, with 9 bases aligning to TRBD2. The J segment lost 10 bases and the V segment lost 1 base, leaving 15 bases of the junction unmatched. The length of the CDR3 is 17 residues. CDR1 and CDR2 from the germline V gene are SGHTA and FQGNSA. The CDR3, as DNA: TGTGCCAGCAGCTTAGGTTTTGTGGGGGGACTAGCAATAGCGCAGTATTTT. Protein sequence: CASSLGFVGGLAIAQYF.

J is TRBJ2-7 and V is TRBV18; TRBD2 aligns across 15 bases. Germline CDR1 is KGHSH and CDR2 is LQKENI. This CDR3 contains 19 residues. Trimming at V came to 2 bases and at J to 2 bases, leaving 10 bases not matched to a gene. Here the CDR3 DNA reads TGTGCCAGCTCACCATTGGAGGGGACTAGCGGGAGGACACCCTACGAGCAGTACTTC. This translates into CASSPLEGTSGRTPYEQYF.

The chain is built from TRBV30 and TRBJ2-1; possible D gene TRBD2, 5 bases. V lost 1 base and J 7 bases, leaving 5 bases between the germline ends. The germline gives CDR1 GTSNPN, CDR2 SVGIG (reference sequence). The CDR3 covers 11 residues. CDR3 sequence reads: CAWSGGNEQFF. DNA for the CDR3: TGTGCCTGGAGTGGAGGGAATGAGCAGTTCTTC.

CDR3 protein: CASSYRAGGSYNEQFF. DNA of the CDR3: TGTGCCAGCAGTTACCGGGCGGGAGGGTCCTACAATGAGCAGTTCTTC. V gene TRBV6-5 combines with J gene TRBJ2-1, with 9 positions matching TRBD2. Germline V gene data show CDR1 as MNHEY and CDR2 as SVGAGI. This CDR3 region has 16 residues. The V segment lost 2 bases and the J segment 1 base; nucleotides outside the gene matches: 3.

This clone is a singleton in its sample. The chain uses TRBV5-1 and TRBJ2-1, with 10 nucleotides matching TRBD1. V shed 3 bases and J 5 bases; nucleotides not matched to a gene: 5. Germline V CDR1 and CDR2: SGHRS, YFSETQ. The CDR3 extends over 15 amino acids. For the CDR3, the DNA is TGCGCCAGCAGCTCGGACGGGACAGGGGACAATGAGCAGTTCTTC. It yields the protein CASSSDGTGDNEQFF.

CDR3 DNA sequence: TGTGCCAGCAGCGTAAACGCGAACACCGGGGAGCTGTTTTTT. Protein: CASSVNANTGELFF. The rearrangement links TRBV19 to TRBJ2-2; D is uncertain. CDR1 is LNHDA and CDR2 is SQIVND in the germline V gene (reference sequence). CDR3 length: 14 amino acids. V gave up 9 bases and J gave up 0 bases, with 11 bases separating them. Combining the CDR3 with reference TRBV19 and TRBJ2-2 gives the whole variable domain DGGITQSPKYLFRKEGQNVTLSCEQNLNHDAMYWYRQDPGQGLRLIYYSQIVNDFQKGDIAEGYSVSREKKESFPLTVTSAQKNPTAFYLCASSVNANTGELFFGEGSRLTVL.

This chain joins TRBV6-6 and TRBJ2-1, with 7 bases identical to TRBD2. CDR1 is MNHNY, CDR2 SVGAGI, per germline (reference sequence). The CDR3 consists of 16 residues. Unmatched junction bases numbered 6, after V lost 0 bases and J lost 4 bases. This CDR3 reads CASSYSILAEYNEQFF. In DNA form, the CDR3 reads TGTGCCAGCAGTTACTCGATCCTAGCGGAGTACAATGAGCAGTTCTTC.

This chain links TRBV5-5 with TRBJ1-1; a weak D match, TRBD1 (5 bases). The V and J ends lost 2 bases and 0 bases respectively, with 14 bases between them. CDR3 length equals 16 residues. Germline CDR1 reads SGHKS; CDR2 reads YYEKEE (reference sequence). In DNA form, the CDR3 reads TGTGCCAGCAGCTTTGCCAGGGAACAGATGAACACTGAAGCTTTCTTT. Protein product: CASSFAREQMNTEAFF.

V is TRBV4-1 and J is TRBJ2-1; D not resolved. CDR1 and CDR2 from the germline V gene are MGHRA and YSYEKL. CDR3 length equals 12 residues. V was clipped by 1 base and J by 10 bases, with 8 bases between them. The CDR3 coding sequence is TGCGCCAGCAGCCAAGCGAACAGCGAGCAGTTCTTC. Protein: CASSQANSEQFF.